These 20 T cell receptor beta chains originate from one sample sequenced in a study of T cell responses to AZD1222 COVID-19 vaccine. Data came from immunoSEQ multiplex PCR; TCRdb stores just in-frame clones and leaves some out. The sample has a few hundred thousand clones, approximately 93% seen once. The material sequenced was peripheral blood, taken on day 0 of AZD1222 vaccination. These receptor sequences come from an adult in good health.

The chain couples TRBV6-5 to TRBJ2-5; D is possibly TRBD2 (6 bases). The length of the CDR3 is 13 residues. Germline V gene data show CDR1 as MNHEY and CDR2 as SVGAGI. V shed 5 bases and J shed 5 bases, with 12 bases lying between them. The CDR3 DNA follows: TGTGCCAGCAGTCTGGACCGGGGGGAGACCCAGTACTTC. This sequence encodes CASSLDRGETQYF.

The chain links TRBV6-5 to TRBJ1-2; D is ambiguous. Trimming removed 7 bases from V and 8 bases from J, with 14 bases in between. Germline assignment: CDR1 MNHEY and CDR2 SVGAGI. This CDR3 has 12 residues. The CDR3 sequence: CASTVGSFGYTF. The CDR3 DNA follows: TGTGCCAGCACCGTAGGGTCCTTCGGCTACACCTTC.

The chain uses TRBV5-5 and TRBJ2-6; 7 positions match TRBD1. Trimming at V came to 0 bases and at J to 1 base, leaving 4 bases not matched to a gene. Germline-derived CDR1 and CDR2 are SGHKS and YYEKEE (reference sequence). The CDR3 extends over 17 amino acids. The CDR3 reads CASSLGQGRSGANVLTF. The CDR3 nucleotides read TGTGCCAGCAGCTTGGGACAGGGAAGGTCTGGGGCCAACGTCCTGACTTTC.

CDR3 in amino acids: CASSPIQGYSEQYF. The CDR3 DNA is TGTGCCAGCAGCCCGATTCAGGGGTACTCCGAGCAGTACTTC. This rearrangement joins TRBV5-6 to TRBJ2-7, with D possibly matching TRBD1 (6 bases). Germline lookup yields CDR1 SGHDT and CDR2 YYEEEE. The V end lost 4 bases, the J end lost 6 bases, and 17 bases lay between the germline ends. This CDR3 has 14 residues.

V gene TRBV10-3 combines with J gene TRBJ1-1; TRBD1 matches 7 bases. CDR3 length: 15 amino acids. Per the germline V gene, CDR1 is ENHRY and CDR2 is SYGVKD. J gave up 6 bases and V 2 bases, and 9 bases lay outside the gene matches. The CDR3 reads CAISEGGQTNAEAFF. In DNA, the CDR3 is TGTGCCATCAGTGAGGGGGGACAGACAAACGCTGAAGCTTTCTTT.

J is TRBJ1-1 and V is TRBV5-4; TRBD1 matches 9 bases. CDR1 SGHNT and CDR2 YYREEE come from the germline V gene (reference sequence). V shed 0 bases and J 3 bases; nucleotides not matched to a gene: 6. CDR3 size: 16 residues. The CDR3: CASSLGWTGEDTEAFF. CDR3 coding DNA: TGTGCCAGCAGCTTGGGTTGGACAGGGGAAGACACTGAAGCTTTCTTT.

V usage is TRBV5-6 and J usage is TRBJ2-4, with 8 positions matching TRBD2. From germline, CDR1 is SGHDT and CDR2 YYEEEE. This CDR3 comprises 17 residues. Losses at the gene ends were 4 bases for V and 6 bases for J; bases not matched to a gene: 15. The CDR3 region is CASSVITSGLAGNIQYF. The CDR3, as DNA: TGTGCCAGCAGCGTAATTACGAGTGGACTAGCTGGAAACATTCAGTACTTC.

The J gene is TRBJ2-7, the V gene TRBV27; 8 nucleotides match TRBD1. The CDR3 spans 15 residues. V shed 3 bases and J 3 bases; nucleotides not matched to a gene: 7. CDR1 is MNHEY and CDR2 is SMNVEV in the germline V gene (reference sequence). The CDR3 here is CASSFRGQEIYEQYF. The CDR3 DNA is TGTGCCAGCAGTTTTAGGGGACAGGAGATCTACGAGCAGTACTTC.

This rearrangement joins TRBV2 to TRBJ1-4; the match to TRBD1 covers 9 bases. Germline V gives CDR1 SNHLY, CDR2 FYNNEI. This CDR3 has 15 residues. The J segment lost 5 bases and the V segment lost 3 bases, leaving 4 bases of the junction unmatched. The CDR3 bases are TGTGCCAGCAGTGAGGACAGGGGATTAAATGAAAAACTGTTTTTT. Amino acids: CASSEDRGLNEKLFF.

The CDR3 is CASSQELTVGNTIYF. CDR3 DNA: TGCGCCAGCAGCCAAGAGTTGACAGTCGGAAACACCATATATTTT. The chain employs TRBV4-1 and TRBJ1-3; possibly TRBD1 for D (5 bases). Germline V CDR1 and CDR2: MGHRA, YSYEKL. The V end lost 0 bases, the J end lost 4 bases, and 10 bases lay between the germline ends. The CDR3 contains 15 residues.

This clone turned up a few times. V is TRBV18 and J is TRBJ1-5; 12 bases are a match to TRBD1. Losses at the gene ends were 3 bases for V and 5 bases for J; bases not matched to a gene: 11. Germline V gene sequence: CDR1 KGHSH, CDR2 LQKENI. There are 18 residues in the CDR3. Here the CDR3 DNA reads TGTGCCAGCTCACCCGGTTCGGCCGGGACAGGGGGCTATCAGCCCCAGCATTTT. Translation: CASSPGSAGTGGYQPQHF.

The chain couples TRBV5-1 to TRBJ1-3; no definite D call. The CDR3 length is 13 residues. Germline CDR1 and CDR2: SGHRS and YFSETQ. Trimming stripped 1 base from V and 2 bases from J, with 4 bases between. CDR3 region: CASSLNTGNTIYF. The CDR3 bases are TGCGCCAGCAGCTTGAACACTGGAAACACCATATATTTT.

This clone was observed once. The V and J genes are TRBV5-4 and TRBJ2-1; 12 bases fit TRBD2. The CDR3 contains 15 residues. Per germline, CDR1 SGHNT and CDR2 YYREEE (reference sequence). J lost 8 bases, V lost 4 bases, and 7 bases had no gene match. The CDR3 DNA reads as TGTGCCAGCAGCCCGAGGACTAGCGGGATCTATGAGCAGTTCTTC. It yields the protein CASSPRTSGIYEQFF.

The chain combines TRBV28 with TRBJ1-1; TRBD1 is a possible D gene (6 bases). The CDR3 totals 12 residues. V was shortened by 6 bases and J by 8 bases, with 13 bases between the two germline ends. Germline CDR1 and CDR2: MDHEN and SYDVKM. CDR3 protein: CASSSGTQEAFF. The CDR3 DNA reads as TGTGCCAGCAGCTCCGGGACACAAGAAGCTTTCTTT.

The chain combines TRBV7-3 with TRBJ1-6; 7 positions agree with TRBD1. Germline loops: CDR1 SGHTA, CDR2 FQGTGA. This CDR3 has 14 amino acids. V lost 0 bases and J lost 9; bases outside the gene matches: 2. The CDR3 DNA is TGTGCCAGCAGCTTAACAGGGGGCCGTTCACCCCTCCACTTT. This encodes CASSLTGGRSPLHF.

The chain combines TRBV9 with TRBJ2-7, with 10 bases matching TRBD1. V shed 5 bases and J 6 bases; nucleotides not matched to a gene: 8. CDR1 and CDR2 (germline): SGDLS, YYNGEE. This CDR3 has 14 amino acids. In nucleotides, the CDR3 is TGTGCCAGCAGGAGGACAGGGGGACAGGGCGAGCAGTACTTC. It specifies CASRRTGGQGEQYF.

This clone appeared once. The genes are TRBV6-2 or TRBV6-3 and TRBJ2-1; TRBD2 is a possible D gene (5 bases). The CDR3 loop spans 14 amino acids. Germline CDR1 and CDR2: MNHEY and SVGEGT. Trimming removed 6 bases from V and 0 bases from J, with 9 bases in between. The CDR3, as DNA: TGTGCCAGCAGCCCGGGGAGCTCCTACAATGAGCAGTTCTTC. It translates to CASSPGSSYNEQFF.

The rearrangement links TRBV7-8 to TRBJ1-5; the D gene is possibly TRBD1 (6 bases). V was pared by 5 bases and J by 7 bases, with 18 bases between. From germline, CDR1 is SGHVS and CDR2 FQNEAQ. The CDR3 length is 15 residues. CDR3 residues: CASSPIRGAWQPQHF. The CDR3 DNA follows: TGTGCCAGCAGCCCTATAAGGGGGGCTTGGCAGCCCCAGCATTTT. The whole variable domain, filled in from reference TRBV7-8 and TRBJ1-5, reads GAGVSQSPRYKVAKRGQDVALRCDPISGHVSLFWYQQALGQGPEFLTYFQNEAQLDKSGLPSDRFFAERPEGSVSTLKIQRTQQEDSAVYLCASSPIRGAWQPQHFGDGTRLSIL.

V gene TRBV15 combines with J gene TRBJ2-7; 9 positions match TRBD1. Germline V gives CDR1 LNHNV, CDR2 YYDKDF (reference sequence). The CDR3 contains 14 residues. The J segment lost 2 bases and the V segment lost 3 bases, leaving 2 bases of the junction unmatched. CDR3 nucleotide sequence: TGTGCCACCAGCAGGGACAGGGGCCCCTACGAGCAGTACTTC. Residues: CATSRDRGPYEQYF.

This CDR3 is CATSERDRGTYNEQFF. As DNA, the CDR3 is TGTGCCACCAGTGAGAGGGACAGGGGAACCTACAATGAGCAGTTCTTC. The chain employs TRBV24-1 and TRBJ2-1; 10 bases map to TRBD1. Germline values: CDR1 KGHDR, CDR2 SFDVKD. Germline trimming cut 4 bases from V and 2 bases from J; bases unmatched to any gene: 4. This CDR3 spans 16 amino acids.